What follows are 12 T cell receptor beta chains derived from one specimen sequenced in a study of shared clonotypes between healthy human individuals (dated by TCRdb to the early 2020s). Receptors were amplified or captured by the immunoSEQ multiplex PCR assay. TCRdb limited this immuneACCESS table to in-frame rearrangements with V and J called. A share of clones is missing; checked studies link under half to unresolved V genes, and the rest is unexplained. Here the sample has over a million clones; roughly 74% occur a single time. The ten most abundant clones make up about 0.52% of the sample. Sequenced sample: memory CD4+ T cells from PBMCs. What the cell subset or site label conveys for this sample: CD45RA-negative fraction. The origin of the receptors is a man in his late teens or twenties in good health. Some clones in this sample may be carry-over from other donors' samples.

The CDR3 sequence is CASSRPRSGANVLTF. CDR3 coding DNA: TGTGCCAGCAGTCGCCCGCGCTCTGGGGCCAACGTCCTGACTTTC. The genes are TRBV28 and TRBJ2-6; D not resolved. Germline V gene lookup returns CDR1 MDHEN and CDR2 SYDVKM. The germline V and J ends were trimmed by 5 bases and 0 bases, with 8 bases remaining between them. CDR3 length: 15 residues.

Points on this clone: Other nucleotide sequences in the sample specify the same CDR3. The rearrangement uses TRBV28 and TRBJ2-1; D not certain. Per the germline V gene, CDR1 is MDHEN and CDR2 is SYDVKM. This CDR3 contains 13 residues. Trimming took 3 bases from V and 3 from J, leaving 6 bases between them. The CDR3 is CASSFSGYNEQFF. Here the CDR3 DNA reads TGTGCCAGCAGTTTTTCGGGCTACAATGAGCAGTTCTTC.

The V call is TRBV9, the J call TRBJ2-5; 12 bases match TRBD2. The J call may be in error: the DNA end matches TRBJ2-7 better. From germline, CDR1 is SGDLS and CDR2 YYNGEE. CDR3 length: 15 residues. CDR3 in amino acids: CASSIGLAGTYEQYF. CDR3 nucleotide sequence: TGTGCCAGCAGCATCGGACTAGCGGGGACCTACGAGCAGTACTTC.

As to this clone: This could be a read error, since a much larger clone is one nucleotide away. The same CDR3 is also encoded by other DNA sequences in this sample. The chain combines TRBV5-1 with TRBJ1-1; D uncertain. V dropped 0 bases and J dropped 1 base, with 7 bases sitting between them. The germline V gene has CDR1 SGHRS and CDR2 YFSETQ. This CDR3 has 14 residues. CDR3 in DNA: TGCGCCAGCAGCTTGGATGGGGAGAACACTGAAGCTTTCTTT. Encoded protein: CASSLDGENTEAFF.

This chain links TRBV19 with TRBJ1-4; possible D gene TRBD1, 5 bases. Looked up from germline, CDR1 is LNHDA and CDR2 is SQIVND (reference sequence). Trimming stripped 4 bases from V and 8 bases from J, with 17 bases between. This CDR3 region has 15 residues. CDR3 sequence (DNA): TGTGCCAGTAGTACCCGGGACCCGGTCGGCGAAAAACTGTTTTTT. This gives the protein CASSTRDPVGEKLFF.

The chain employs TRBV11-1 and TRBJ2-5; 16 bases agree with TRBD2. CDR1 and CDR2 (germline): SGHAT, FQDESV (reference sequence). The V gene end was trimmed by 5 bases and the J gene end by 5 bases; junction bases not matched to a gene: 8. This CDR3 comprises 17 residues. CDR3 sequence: CASSGGTSGRAMETQYF. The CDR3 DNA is TGTGCCAGCAGCGGAGGGACTAGCGGGAGGGCCATGGAGACCCAGTACTTC.

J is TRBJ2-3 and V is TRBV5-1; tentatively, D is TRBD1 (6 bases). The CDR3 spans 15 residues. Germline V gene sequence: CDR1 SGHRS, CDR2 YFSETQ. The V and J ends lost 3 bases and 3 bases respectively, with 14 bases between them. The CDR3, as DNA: TGCGCCAGCAGCTCGACAGGAGGTCTGACAGATACGCAGTATTTT. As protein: CASSSTGGLTDTQYF.

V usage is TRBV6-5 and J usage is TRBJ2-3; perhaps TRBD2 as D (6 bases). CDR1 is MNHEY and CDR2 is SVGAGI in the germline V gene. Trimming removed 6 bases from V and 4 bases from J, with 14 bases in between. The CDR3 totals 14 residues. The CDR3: CASRTGVGADTQYF. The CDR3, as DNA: TGTGCCAGCAGGACGGGAGTGGGAGCAGATACGCAGTATTTT.

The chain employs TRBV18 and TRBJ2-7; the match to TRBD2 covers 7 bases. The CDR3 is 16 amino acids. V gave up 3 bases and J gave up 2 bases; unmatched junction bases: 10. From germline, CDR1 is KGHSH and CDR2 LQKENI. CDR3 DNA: TGTGCCAGCTCACCCCCGCCAGGGAGGGCCCCCTACGAGCAGTACTTC. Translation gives CASSPPPGRAPYEQYF.

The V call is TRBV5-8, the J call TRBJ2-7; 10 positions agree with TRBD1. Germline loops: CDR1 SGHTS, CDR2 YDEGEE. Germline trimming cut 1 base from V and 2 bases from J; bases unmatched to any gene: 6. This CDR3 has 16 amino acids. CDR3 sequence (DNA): TGTGCCAGCAGCTTGAGTTTGGGGACAGGGGCCTACGAGCAGTACTTC. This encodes CASSLSLGTGAYEQYF.

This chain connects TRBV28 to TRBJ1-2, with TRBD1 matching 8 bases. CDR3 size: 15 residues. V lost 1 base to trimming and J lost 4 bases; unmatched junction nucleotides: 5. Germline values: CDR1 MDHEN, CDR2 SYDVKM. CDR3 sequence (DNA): TGTGCCAGCAGTTTATCCCCCGGGACAGGCTATGGCTACACCTTC. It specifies CASSLSPGTGYGYTF.

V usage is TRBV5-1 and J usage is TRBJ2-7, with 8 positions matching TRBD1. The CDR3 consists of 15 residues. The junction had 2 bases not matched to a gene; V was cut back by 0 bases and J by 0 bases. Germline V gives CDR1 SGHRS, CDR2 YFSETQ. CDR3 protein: CASSLVGTGSYEQYF. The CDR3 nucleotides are TGCGCCAGCAGCTTGGTTGGGACAGGCTCCTACGAGCAGTACTTC.